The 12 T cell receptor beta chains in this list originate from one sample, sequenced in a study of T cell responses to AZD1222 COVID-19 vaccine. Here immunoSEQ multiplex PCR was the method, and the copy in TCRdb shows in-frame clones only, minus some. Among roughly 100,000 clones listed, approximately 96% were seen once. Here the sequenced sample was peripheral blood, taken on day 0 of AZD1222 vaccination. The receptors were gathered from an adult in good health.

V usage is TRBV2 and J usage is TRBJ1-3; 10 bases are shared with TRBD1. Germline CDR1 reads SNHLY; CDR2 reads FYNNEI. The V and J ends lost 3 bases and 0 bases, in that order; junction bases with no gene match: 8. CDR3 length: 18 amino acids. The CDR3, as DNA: TGTGCCAGCAGTGAGGCCCGGGACAGGGGTAGCTCTGGAAACACCATATATTTT. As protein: CASSEARDRGSSGNTIYF.

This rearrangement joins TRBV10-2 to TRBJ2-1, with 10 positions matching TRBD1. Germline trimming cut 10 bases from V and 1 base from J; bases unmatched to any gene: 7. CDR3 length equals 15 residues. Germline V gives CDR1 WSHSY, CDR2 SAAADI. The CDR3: CATVRDRGSYNEQFF. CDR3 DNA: TGCGCCACAGTAAGGGACAGGGGTTCCTACAATGAGCAGTTCTTC.

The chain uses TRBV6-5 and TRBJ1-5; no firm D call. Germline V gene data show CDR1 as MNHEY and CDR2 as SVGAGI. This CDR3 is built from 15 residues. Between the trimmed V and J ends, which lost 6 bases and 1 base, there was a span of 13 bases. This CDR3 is CASSLKQPSNQPQHF. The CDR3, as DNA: TGTGCCAGCAGCCTAAAACAGCCGAGCAATCAGCCCCAGCATTTT.

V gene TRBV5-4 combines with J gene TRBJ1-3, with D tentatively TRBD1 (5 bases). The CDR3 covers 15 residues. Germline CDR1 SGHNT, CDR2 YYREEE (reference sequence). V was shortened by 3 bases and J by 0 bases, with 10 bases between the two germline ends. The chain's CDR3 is CASSWGPTSGNTIYF. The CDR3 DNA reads TGTGCCAGCAGCTGGGGACCGACCTCTGGAAACACCATATATTTT. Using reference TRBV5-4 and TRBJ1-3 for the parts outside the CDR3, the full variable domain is ETGVTQSPTHLIKTRGQQVTLRCSSQSGHNTVSWYQQALGQGPQFIFQYYREEENGRGNFPPRFSGLQFPNYSSELNVNALELDDSALYLCASSWGPTSGNTIYFGEGSWLTVV.

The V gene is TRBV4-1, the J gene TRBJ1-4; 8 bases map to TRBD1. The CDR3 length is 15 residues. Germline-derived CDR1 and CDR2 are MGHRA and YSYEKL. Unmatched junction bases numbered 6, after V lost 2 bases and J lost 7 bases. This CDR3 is CASSQLGQGGEKLFF. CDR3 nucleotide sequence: TGCGCCAGCAGCCAACTTGGACAGGGCGGTGAAAAACTGTTTTTT.

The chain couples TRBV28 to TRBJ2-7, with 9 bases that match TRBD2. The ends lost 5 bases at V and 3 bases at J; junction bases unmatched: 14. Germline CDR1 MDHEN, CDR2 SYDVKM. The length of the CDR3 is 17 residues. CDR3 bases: TGTGCCAGCAGTCCTCCCCCGCTAGCGGGGAGAGACTACGAGCAGTACTTC. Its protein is CASSPPPLAGRDYEQYF.

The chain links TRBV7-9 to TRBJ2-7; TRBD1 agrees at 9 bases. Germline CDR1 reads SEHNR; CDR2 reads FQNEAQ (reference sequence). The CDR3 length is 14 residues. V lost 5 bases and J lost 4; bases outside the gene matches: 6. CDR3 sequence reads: CASSVQGAVYEQYF. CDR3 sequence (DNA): TGTGCCAGCAGCGTACAGGGGGCTGTGTACGAGCAGTACTTC.

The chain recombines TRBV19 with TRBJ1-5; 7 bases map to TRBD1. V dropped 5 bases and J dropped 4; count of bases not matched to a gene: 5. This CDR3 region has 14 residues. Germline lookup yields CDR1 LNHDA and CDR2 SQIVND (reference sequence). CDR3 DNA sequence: TGTGCCAGTAGTCATAGACAGGGAAATCAGCCCCAGCATTTT. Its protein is CASSHRQGNQPQHF.

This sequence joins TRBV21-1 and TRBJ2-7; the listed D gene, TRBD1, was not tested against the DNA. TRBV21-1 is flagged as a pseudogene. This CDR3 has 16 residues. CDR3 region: CASSKGPRLPSYEQYF. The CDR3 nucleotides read TGTGCCAGCAGCAAAGGTCCCAGGTTACCTTCCTACGAGCAGTACTTC.

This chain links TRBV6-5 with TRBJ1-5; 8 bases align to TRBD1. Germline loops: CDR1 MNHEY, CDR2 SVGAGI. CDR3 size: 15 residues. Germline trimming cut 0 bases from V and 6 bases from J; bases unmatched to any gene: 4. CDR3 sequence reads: CASSYSSGGGQPQHF. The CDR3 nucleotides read TGTGCCAGCAGTTACTCATCAGGGGGCGGTCAGCCCCAGCATTTT.

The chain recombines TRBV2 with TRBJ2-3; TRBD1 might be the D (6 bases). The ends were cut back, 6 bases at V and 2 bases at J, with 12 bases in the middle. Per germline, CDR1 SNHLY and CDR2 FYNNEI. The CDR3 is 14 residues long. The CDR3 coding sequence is TGTGCCAGCAGGGGGACATTTTCCACAGATACGCAGTATTTT. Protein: CASRGTFSTDTQYF.

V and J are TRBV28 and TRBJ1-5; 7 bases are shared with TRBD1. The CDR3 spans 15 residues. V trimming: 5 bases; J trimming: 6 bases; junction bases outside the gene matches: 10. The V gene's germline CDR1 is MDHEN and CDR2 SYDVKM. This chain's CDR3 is CASSPKPGQFQPQHF. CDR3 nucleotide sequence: TGTGCCAGCAGTCCAAAACCGGGACAGTTTCAGCCCCAGCATTTT.